These 28 T cell receptor gamma chains originate from one sample sequenced in a study of gammadelta T cells in human blood. TCRdb reprocessed the RT-PCR reads through CATT. This table has over 150 gamma-chain clones, under 2% appearing once. The sequencing input was non-Vgamma9Vdelta2 gamma-delta T cells from adult blood. These receptors were taken from a human donor.

This clone was observed a handful of times. The protein that TCRdb holds for this DNA derives from a much larger clone and differs from the translated DNA at residue 7, which likely indicates a read error; the protein shown here is translated from the DNA. This sequence joins TRGV10 and TRGJP1. TRGV10 counts as an open reading frame of uncertain function. The CDR3 extends over 13 amino acids. Germline trimming cut 10 bases from V and 6 bases from J; bases unmatched to any gene: 9. For the CDR3, the DNA is TGTGCTGCGTCCGTAACCCCTGGTTGGTTCAAGATATTT. This codes for CAASVTPGWFKIF.

This clone has a handful of counts. TCRdb records a much larger clone's protein for this DNA, with a difference at residue 5 that likely arises from a read error; the protein given is the translation of the DNA. This chain uses TRGV10 with TRGJP1. TRGV10 has ORF status, its function being uncertain. The CDR3 totals 13 residues. Losses at the gene ends were 8 bases for V and 11 bases for J; bases not matched to a gene: 12. For the CDR3, the DNA is TGTGCTGCGTGGGCCCACCCGCCATGGTTCAAGATATTT. Residues: CAAWAHPPWFKIF.

Concerning this clone itself: TCRdb has a much larger clone's protein, which differs at residue 3 from the translation of this DNA, likely because of a read error; what is shown is the protein translated from the DNA. The chain employs TRGV3 and TRGJ1 or TRGJ2. CDR3 size: 10 residues. Germline V gives CDR1 VTNTFY, CDR2 YDVSTARD (reference sequence). In DNA, the CDR3 is TGTGCCGCCTGGGAAAGTAAGAAACTCTTT. It encodes CAAWESKKLF.

Comments on this clone: A far larger clone is one base from this, pointing to a likely read error. The gene calls are TRGV3 and TRGJ1 or TRGJ2. This CDR3 comprises 12 residues. CDR1 and CDR2 from the germline V gene are VTNTFY and YDVSTARD (reference sequence). CDR3 coding DNA: TGTGCTACCTGGGACGCTTATTATAAGAAACTCTTT. Amino acid sequence: CATWDAYYKKLF.

In its sample, this clone is hyperexpanded. The rearrangement links TRGV9 to TRGJ1 or TRGJ2. J lost 3 bases, V lost 5 bases, and 1 base had no gene match. This CDR3 region has 11 residues. The germline gives CDR1 GITISATS, CDR2 ISYDGTV (reference sequence). The CDR3 DNA sequence: TGTGCCTTGTGGGGTTATTATAAGAAACTCTTT. It codes for CALWGYYKKLF.

Notes on this clone: This DNA's translation and the protein TCRdb lists, from a much larger clone, do not match at residue 4, likely due to a read error; the protein shown is translated from the DNA. The chain couples TRGV3 to TRGJ1 or TRGJ2. CDR3 length: 14 residues. Germline values: CDR1 VTNTFY, CDR2 YDVSTARD (reference sequence). The chain's CDR3 is CATGDRPQVGKKLF. The CDR3 DNA reads TGTGCCACCGGGGACAGGCCCCAGGTCGGTAAGAAACTCTTT.

This clone was seen a few times. TCRdb's protein, taken from a much larger clone, differs from this DNA's translation at residue 12, likely owing to a read error; the protein displayed comes from the DNA. This rearrangement joins TRGV9 to TRGJ1 or TRGJ2. This CDR3 comprises 14 residues. Germline CDR1 and CDR2: GITISATS and ISYDGTV (reference sequence). Here the CDR3 reads CALWDPGFRFKNLF. The CDR3 region has the DNA TGTGCCTTGTGGGACCCTGGGTTCCGATTTAAGAATCTCTTT.

This clone was counted a single time. The chain uses TRGV10 and TRGJP1. The J gene was not available in TCRdb and was assigned here by matching the DNA to germline segments. TRGV10 is annotated as an ORF whose role is uncertain. The CDR3 is made up of 15 amino acids. The junction had 22 bases not matched to a gene; V was cut back by 8 bases and J by 15 bases. The DNA of the CDR3 is TGTGCTGCGTGGGCCGAGAGGGACCACTGGTTGGTCAAGATATTT. It yields the protein CAAWAERDHWLVKIF.

The J gene is given as TRGJ1 or TRGJ2, and the V gene is not called. The CDR3 is made up of 16 amino acids. CDR3 nucleotides: TGTGCTAGGGATAGTAGCGGTTATGGGTTTGATTATAAGAAACTCTTT. It codes for CARDSSGYGFDYKKLF.

As for this clone: The protein held in TCRdb is that of a much larger clone and does not match this DNA's translation at residue 3, likely because of a read error; the protein shown is translated from the DNA. V is TRGV9 and J is TRGJ1 or TRGJ2. Germline CDR1 and CDR2: GITISATS and ISYDGTV (reference sequence). The CDR3 has 15 amino acids. In nucleotides, the CDR3 is TGTGCCGTGTGGGAGGCCTGTCCCAATTATTATAAGAAACTCTTT. It codes for CAVWEACPNYYKKLF.

As regards this clone: The protein recorded in TCRdb matches a much larger clone and deviates from this DNA's translation at residue 8, suggesting a read error; the protein here is obtained by translating the DNA. The rearrangement joins TRGV4 to TRGJ1 or TRGJ2. Germline V CDR1 and CDR2: EGSTGY, YDSYTSSV. This CDR3 comprises 11 residues. The CDR3 protein is CATWGYYRKLF. CDR3 DNA sequence: TGTGCCACCTGGGGGTATTATAGGAAACTCTTT.

On this clone: The protein TCRdb lists belongs to a much larger clone and differs from this DNA's translation at residue 10, which points to a read error; the protein shown is made from the DNA. This chain links TRGV2 with TRGJP2. TCRdb records no J gene; here it was assigned by comparing the DNA to germline. Germline CDR1 EGSNGY, CDR2 YDSYNSKV. This CDR3 spans 16 amino acids. The ends lost 5 bases at V and 6 bases at J; junction bases unmatched: 15. CDR3 in DNA: TGTGCCACCTGGGCGGGTCGGGGTAGATGTGATTGGATCAAGACGTTT. It is translated as CATWAGRGRCDWIKTF.

This clone was seen only a few times. TCRdb shows a much larger clone's protein in place of this DNA's translation, and the two differ at residue 8, likely through a read error; the protein shown is translated from the DNA. J is TRGJ1 or TRGJ2 and V is TRGV9. CDR1 is GITISATS and CDR2 is ISYDGTV in the germline V gene (reference sequence). The CDR3 loop spans 14 amino acids. V lost 3 bases and J lost 6; bases outside the gene matches: 11. The CDR3, as DNA: TGTGCCTTGTGGGAGTTGGTAAGGCGTTATAAGAAACTCTTT. Translating it yields CALWELVRRYKKLF.

This clone was picked up a small number of times. A far larger clone is only one base removed, so a read error is likely. No DNA is shown, since the ends of the CDR3 on it are uncertain; the CDR3 is the one TCRdb lists. The V gene corresponds to TRGV10; no J gene was called. TRGV10 is an open reading frame whose function is uncertain. The CDR3 has 31 amino acids, counting both end residues. The CDR3 sequence is CAAWTLLIIRNSLAVEQHWLSQVSIERIQHF.

This clone is large (0.1 to 1%). The identical CDR3 is also encoded by other nucleotide sequences in the sample. The J gene is TRGJP, the V gene TRGV9. The CDR3 length is 18 residues. From germline, CDR1 is GITISATS and CDR2 ISYDGTV (reference sequence). The trim removed 3 bases at V and 4 bases at J, leaving 9 bases unmatched. CDR3 region: CALWELVIQELGKKIKVF. Here the CDR3 DNA reads TGTGCCTTGTGGGAGTTGGTTATTCAAGAGTTGGGCAAAAAAATCAAGGTATTT.

Concerning this clone: A read error is the likely source, as a far larger clone sits one nucleotide away. Other DNA sequences in this specimen translate into the identical CDR3. The rearrangement links TRGV9 to TRGJ1 or TRGJ2. This CDR3 is 14 amino acids long. V lost 3 bases to trimming and J lost 7 bases; unmatched junction nucleotides: 12. Germline values: CDR1 GITISATS, CDR2 ISYDGTV (reference sequence). As DNA, the CDR3 is TGTGCCTTGTGGGAGAAGGGCGAGAACTATAAGAAACTCTTT. Its translation: CALWEKGENYKKLF.

This clone is labeled hyperexpanded (1% or more). The rearrangement joins TRGV4 to TRGJ1 or TRGJ2. The germline gives CDR1 EGSTGY, CDR2 YDSYTSSV. The trim removed 0 bases at V and 5 bases at J, leaving 7 bases unmatched. This CDR3 has 14 amino acids. The CDR3 nucleotides are TGTGCCACCTGGGATGGGGGTGAAGATTATAAGAAACTCTTT. It specifies CATWDGGEDYKKLF.

In its sample, this clone ranks as hyperexpanded. The V gene is TRGV2, the J gene TRGJP2. Germline-derived CDR1 and CDR2 are EGSNGY and YDSYNSKV. The length of the CDR3 is 16 residues. V gave up 5 bases and J gave up 6 bases; unmatched junction bases: 15. The CDR3 here is CATWAGRGRRDWIKTF. The CDR3 DNA reads as TGTGCCACCTGGGCGGGTCGGGGTAGACGTGATTGGATCAAGACGTTT.

In this sample, this clone is hyperexpanded. The rearrangement links TRGV8 to TRGJ1 or TRGJ2. There are 13 residues in the CDR3. Germline V lookup: CDR1 VENAVY, CDR2 YDSYNSRV. The V gene end was trimmed by 3 bases and the J gene end by 7 bases; junction bases not matched to a gene: 9. The CDR3 spells CATWDLPSYKKLF. The DNA for the CDR3 is TGTGCCACCTGGGATTTACCGAGCTATAAGAAACTCTTT.

On this clone itself: TCRdb lists the protein of a much larger clone for this DNA, which differs at residue 6, so this is likely a read error; the protein given here is translated from the DNA itself. The chain employs TRGV10 and TRGJP1. TRGV10 is an ORF for which the function is uncertain. V shed 8 bases, J shed 11 bases, and the junction held 12 bases outside the gene matches. This CDR3 has 13 residues. The CDR3 nucleotides read TGTGCTGCGTGGGACCCCCCGCCATGGTTCAAGATATTT. This gives the protein CAAWDPPPWFKIF.

As regards this clone: The TCRdb protein comes from a much larger clone and disagrees with this DNA's translation at residue 9, likely due to a read error; the protein given here is derived from the DNA. The chain links TRGV9 to TRGJ1 or TRGJ2. The J gene, not given by TCRdb, was assigned here from a germline match of the nucleotide sequence. The V gene's germline CDR1 is GITISATS and CDR2 ISYDGTV (reference sequence). Trimming took 3 bases from V and 6 from J; bases not matched to a gene: 11. There are 14 residues in the CDR3. The chain's CDR3 is CALWELVMCYKKLF. The CDR3 nucleotides read TGTGCCTTGTGGGAGTTGGTAATGTGTTATAAGAAACTCTTT.

The chain joins TRGV9 to TRGJP. V lost 4 bases to trimming and J lost 6 bases; unmatched junction nucleotides: 3. This CDR3 comprises 15 residues. The germline gives CDR1 GITISATS, CDR2 ISYDGTV (reference sequence). The chain's CDR3 is CALWETELGKKIKVF. The CDR3 DNA sequence: TGTGCCTTGTGGGAAACAGAGTTGGGCAAAAAAATCAAGGTATTT.

This clone was observed a few times. With only one base between it and a far larger clone, this is likely a read error. V gene TRGV3 combines with J gene TRGJ1 or TRGJ2. Germline CDR1 VTNTFY, CDR2 YDVSTARD (reference sequence). The CDR3 runs to 10 residues. CDR3 in DNA: TGTGCCACCTGGGAAAGTAAGAAGCTCTTT. Its translation is CATWESKKLF.

By sample share, this clone is hyperexpanded. The chain links TRGV8 to TRGJP1. There are 13 residues in the CDR3. Losses at the gene ends were 2 bases for V and 3 bases for J; bases not matched to a gene: 0. Germline V gene data show CDR1 as VENAVY and CDR2 as YDSYNSRV. The CDR3 loop reads CATWDTTGWFKIF. The CDR3 DNA is TGTGCCACCTGGGATACCACTGGTTGGTTCAAGATATTT.

As to this clone: TCRdb's listed protein matches a much larger clone and diverges from this DNA's translation at residue 4, likely through a read error; the protein shown comes from the DNA. The V call is TRGV10, the J call TRGJP1. TRGV10 is treated as an ORF (open reading frame) with a function not yet certain. Trimming cost V 11 bases and J 3 bases; bases outside gene matches: 16. The CDR3 is 16 residues long. For the CDR3, the DNA is TGTGCTGCGCGGGATAAGTTGTTGGCCACTGGTTGGTTCAAGATATTT. This encodes CAARDKLLATGWFKIF.

This clone came up a few times. TCRdb's protein for this DNA is that of a much larger clone and differs from the translation at residue 3, likely a read error; the protein shown is the DNA translation. The chain carries TRGV2 and TRGJ1 or TRGJ2. In germline, CDR1 is EGSNGY, CDR2 YDSYNSKV. The CDR3 spans 14 residues. The CDR3 region is CANWDVPNYYKKLF. The DNA for the CDR3 is TGTGCCAACTGGGACGTGCCTAATTATTATAAGAAACTCTTT.

Concerning this clone itself: The TCRdb record carries a much larger clone's protein, which differs from this DNA's translation at residue 4; a read error is the likely cause, and the protein listed here is the DNA translation. The rearrangement uses TRGV1 and TRGJ1 or TRGJ2. TRGV1 is an ORF, with its function uncertain. This CDR3 has 10 residues. The CDR3 loop is CATRESKKLF. Here the CDR3 DNA reads TGTGCCACCAGGGAAAGTAAGAAACTCTTT.

To note about this clone: The DNA is left out, because the CDR3 cannot be placed on it with certainty; the CDR3 is given as TCRdb lists it. No call exists for the J gene, whereas the V gene is TRGV10. TRGV10 is annotated as an ORF whose role is uncertain. The CDR3 is 31 residues long, ends included. CDR3 sequence: CAAWLNFIIRNSLAVEQHLLSQVSIGRIQHF.